The 2 T cell receptor beta chains below were found in one sample sequenced in a study of blood T cell repertoires in COVID-19. Clones were sequenced by immunoSEQ multiplex PCR, and TCRdb holds only the in-frame ones, with some missing. The sample has some 150,000 clones; around 80% are singletons. The sample consisted of PBMCs or T cells enriched from blood (not recorded which). The origin of the receptors is a man aged 50 to 60 who had recovered from COVID-19.

With respect to this clone: Other DNA sequences in this specimen translate into the identical CDR3. The chain couples TRBV5-1 to TRBJ2-1; TRBD1 aligns across 11 bases. This CDR3 contains 14 residues. The V gene end was trimmed by 4 bases and the J gene end by 7 bases; junction bases not matched to a gene: 4. Germline CDR1 is SGHRS and CDR2 is YFSETQ. CDR3 coding DNA: TGCGCCAGCAGCCCCGGGACAGGGGGAAATGAGCAGTTCTTC. It yields the protein CASSPGTGGNEQFF.

This CDR3 reads CASEKSEITGELFF. DNA of the CDR3: TGTGCCAGTGAGAAATCGGAGATCACCGGGGAGCTGTTTTTT. The V gene is TRBV2, the J gene TRBJ2-2; D ambiguous. Trimming left V 9 bases short and J 4 bases short, with 15 bases between. In germline, CDR1 is SNHLY, CDR2 FYNNEI. The CDR3 runs to 14 residues.